This T cell receptor (beta chain) was identified during a study of graft-versus-host responses after intestinal transplantation. Study-wide context: Anti-thymocyte globulin induction was given to all recipients, followed by tacrolimus and steroids for about 3 years.

Data came from immunoSEQ multiplex PCR; TCRdb stores just in-frame clones and leaves some out. The table lists about 90,000 clones, less than 95% of them singletons. Study-level points and caveats: Recipient bone marrow held GvH clones, some seen earlier in ileum or blood. Researchers found peak circulating GvH clone levels linked to early post-transplant HvG declines.

A remark on this clone: Its antigen is as yet unknown.

The trim removed 3 bases at V and 13 bases at J, leaving 12 bases unmatched. The CDR3 length is 14 residues. CDR1 is SGDLS, CDR2 YYNGEE, per germline. The TCR was taken from a human donor who was the organ donor for an intestinal transplant. The genes are TRBV9 and TRBJ2-7; 11 bases match TRBD2. This sample comprised unstimulated CD4+ T cells sorted from spleen or lymph node cells, obtained before transplant. As DNA, the CDR3 is TGTGCCAGCAGCGATCGACTAGCGGGGCCTACCAAATACTTC. Protein sequence: CASSDRLAGPTKYF.